Listed below are T cell receptor beta chains from one sample, sequenced in a study of spatial heterogeneity in lung cancer. TCRdb called the 5' RACE reads again in MiXCR, with one record for every CDR3 protein. The data contain 110,000 or so distinct CDR3 sequences, approximately 11% of them seen just once; the ten biggest clones take up around 24%. The starting material was PBMCs, obtained at follow-up. The receptors here all came from a female donor with early-stage non-small cell lung cancer. CDR3s include the opening cysteine and the closing phenylalanine or tryptophan. Fields, in order: J gene, clone size, V gene, CDR3 length, D gene, CDR3 protein, CDR3 DNA. A D gene is named only where the DNA matches it firmly. The listing skips clone size in some rows; elsewhere it reads once, few, many or a size class.

J gene: TRBJ2-2; clone size: many; V gene: TRBV3-1; CDR3 length: 14; D gene: -; CDR3 protein: CASSSMRSPGELFF; CDR3 DNA: TGTGCCAGCAGCAGTATGAGGTCCCCCGGGGAGCTGTTTTTT
J gene: TRBJ2-1; clone size: few; V gene: TRBV20-1; CDR3 length: 16; D gene: -; CDR3 protein: CSARDPKANSYNEQFF; CDR3 DNA: TGCAGTGCTAGAGATCCCAAGGCCAACTCCTACAATGAGCAGTTCTTC
J gene: TRBJ2-5; clone size: few; V gene: TRBV6-1; CDR3 length: 15; D gene: -; CDR3 protein: CASRGLNLLQETQYF; CDR3 DNA: TGTGCCAGCAGAGGCCTCAATCTACTACAAGAGACCCAGTACTTC
J gene: TRBJ1-4; clone size: few; V gene: TRBV20-1; CDR3 length: 13; D gene: TRBD1; CDR3 protein: CSARGQSAEKLFF; CDR3 DNA: TGCAGTGCTAGGGGACAGTCTGCTGAAAAACTGTTTTTT
J gene: TRBJ2-7; clone size: many; V gene: TRBV7-6; CDR3 length: 15; D gene: -; CDR3 protein: CASSLTGTGTYEQYF; CDR3 DNA: TGTGCCAGCAGCTTAACCGGGACCGGGACCTACGAGCAGTACTTC
J gene: TRBJ2-7; clone size: -; V gene: TRBV27; CDR3 length: 16; D gene: -; CDR3 protein: CASSIGPRLTFYEQYF; CDR3 DNA: TGTGCCAGCTCTATCGGGCCGCGGCTGACATTCTACGAGCAGTACTTC
J gene: TRBJ2-2; clone size: -; V gene: TRBV25-1; CDR3 length: 13; D gene: -; CDR3 protein: CASSYTLTGELFF; CDR3 DNA: TGTGCCAGCAGTTATACACTGACCGGGGAGCTGTTTTTT
J gene: TRBJ2-5; clone size: many; V gene: TRBV20-1; CDR3 length: 14; D gene: TRBD2; CDR3 protein: CSAILAGTQETQYF; CDR3 DNA: TGCAGTGCTATATTAGCGGGAACTCAAGAGACCCAGTACTTC
J gene: TRBJ2-4; clone size: many; V gene: TRBV4-3; CDR3 length: 18; D gene: TRBD2; CDR3 protein: CASSQDLLAGDVRNIKYF; CDR3 DNA: TGCGCCAGCAGCCAAGATCTACTAGCGGGAGATGTTAGAAACATTAAGTACTTC
J gene: TRBJ2-1; clone size: few; V gene: TRBV2; CDR3 length: 15; D gene: TRBD1; CDR3 protein: CASRLEAGGYNEQFF; CDR3 DNA: TGTGCCAGCAGACTCGAAGCAGGGGGCTACAATGAGCAGTTCTTC
J gene: TRBJ1-5; clone size: many; V gene: TRBV7-2; CDR3 length: 17; D gene: TRBD1; CDR3 protein: CASSPGQGGGGNQPQHF; CDR3 DNA: TGTGCCAGCAGCCCAGGACAGGGCGGGGGCGGCAATCAGCCCCAGCATTTT
J gene: TRBJ2-7; clone size: -; V gene: TRBV3-1; CDR3 length: 14; D gene: TRBD2; CDR3 protein: CASSQGIGRVEQYF; CDR3 DNA: TGTGCCAGCAGCCAAGGTATCGGGAGGGTCGAGCAGTACTTC
J gene: TRBJ2-7; clone size: many; V gene: TRBV5-5; CDR3 length: 16; D gene: TRBD1; CDR3 protein: CASSLSDRGLGYEQYF; CDR3 DNA: TGTGCCAGCAGCTTGTCGGACAGGGGCCTTGGATACGAGCAGTACTTC
J gene: TRBJ2-1; clone size: once; V gene: TRBV5-6; CDR3 length: 15; D gene: TRBD2; CDR3 protein: CASSFLAGTYNEQFF; CDR3 DNA: TGTGCCAGCAGCTTCCTAGCGGGGACCTACAATGAGCAGTTCTTC
J gene: TRBJ1-1; clone size: -; V gene: TRBV7-9; CDR3 length: 12; D gene: TRBD1; CDR3 protein: CASSYRGLYAFF; CDR3 DNA: TGTGCCAGCAGTTACAGGGGACTTTACGCTTTCTTT
J gene: TRBJ2-1; clone size: few; V gene: TRBV10-3; CDR3 length: 13; D gene: -; CDR3 protein: CAISDQLYNEQFF; CDR3 DNA: TGTGCCATCAGTGACCAACTTTACAATGAGCAGTTCTTC
J gene: TRBJ2-5; clone size: many; V gene: TRBV12-3/TRBV12-4; CDR3 length: 13; D gene: -; CDR3 protein: CASSLTGKETQYF; CDR3 DNA: TGTGCCAGCAGTTTGACGGGGAAAGAGACCCAGTACTTC
J gene: TRBJ2-5; clone size: many; V gene: TRBV20-1; CDR3 length: 14; D gene: TRBD2; CDR3 protein: CSVTGLADQETQYF; CDR3 DNA: TGCAGTGTTACGGGACTAGCGGACCAAGAGACCCAGTACTTC
J gene: TRBJ2-3; clone size: -; V gene: TRBV9; CDR3 length: 16; D gene: TRBD2; CDR3 protein: CASSASLSGRTDTQYF; CDR3 DNA: TGTGCCAGCAGCGCCAGCCTTAGCGGGAGAACAGATACGCAGTATTTT
J gene: TRBJ2-3; clone size: -; V gene: TRBV10-3; CDR3 length: 16; D gene: TRBD2; CDR3 protein: CAISDQGTSGADTQYF; CDR3 DNA: TGTGCCATCAGTGACCAGGGGACTAGTGGGGCAGATACGCAGTATTTT
J gene: TRBJ2-3; clone size: -; V gene: TRBV5-1; CDR3 length: 18; D gene: TRBD2; CDR3 protein: CASSYGLAGGLDTDTQYF; CDR3 DNA: TGCGCCAGCAGCTATGGACTAGCGGGAGGCCTGGACACAGATACGCAGTATTTT
J gene: TRBJ1-1; clone size: -; V gene: TRBV3-1; CDR3 length: 16; D gene: -; CDR3 protein: CASSWGISRKNTEAFF; CDR3 DNA: TGTGCCAGCAGCTGGGGGATTTCCCGCAAGAACACTGAAGCTTTCTTT
J gene: TRBJ2-7; clone size: few; V gene: TRBV20-1; CDR3 length: 18; D gene: TRBD2; CDR3 protein: CSARDGLAGFKRSYEQYF; CDR3 DNA: TGCAGTGCTAGAGACGGACTAGCGGGATTCAAACGCTCCTACGAGCAGTACTTC
J gene: TRBJ1-1; clone size: -; V gene: TRBV7-9; CDR3 length: 11; D gene: -; CDR3 protein: CASSYDTEAFF; CDR3 DNA: TGTGCCAGCAGCTACGACACTGAAGCTTTCTTT
J gene: TRBJ2-3; clone size: many; V gene: TRBV29-1; CDR3 length: 16; D gene: -; CDR3 protein: CSVEDGGQPRTDTQYF; CDR3 DNA: TGCAGCGTTGAAGATGGAGGCCAACCCAGGACAGATACGCAGTATTTT
J gene: TRBJ2-3; clone size: few; V gene: TRBV10-3; CDR3 length: 20; D gene: TRBD2; CDR3 protein: CAISESFAGASGSGTDTQYF; CDR3 DNA: TGTGCCATCAGTGAGTCGTTCGCGGGGGCTAGCGGGAGCGGCACAGATACGCAGTATTTT
J gene: TRBJ2-3; clone size: -; V gene: TRBV6-5; CDR3 length: 14; D gene: TRBD1; CDR3 protein: CATRRDSSTDTQYF; CDR3 DNA: TGTGCCACACGCCGGGACAGTAGCACAGATACGCAGTATTTT
J gene: TRBJ2-5; clone size: few; V gene: TRBV5-1; CDR3 length: 14; D gene: -; CDR3 protein: CASSHGEIQETQYF; CDR3 DNA: TGCGCCAGCAGCCACGGGGAGATCCAAGAGACCCAGTACTTC
J gene: TRBJ1-2; clone size: -; V gene: TRBV7-3; CDR3 length: 16; D gene: -; CDR3 protein: CASSEPQEGRVYGYTF; CDR3 DNA: TGTGCCAGCAGCGAACCCCAGGAGGGAAGGGTCTATGGCTACACCTTC
J gene: TRBJ2-5; clone size: many; V gene: TRBV7-9; CDR3 length: 22; D gene: -; CDR3 protein: CASSLDQWLSPKNWGFQETQYF; CDR3 DNA: TGTGCCAGCAGCTTAGATCAATGGCTCTCTCCAAAAAACTGGGGATTCCAAGAGACCCAGTACTTC
J gene: TRBJ2-5; clone size: many; V gene: TRBV7-2; CDR3 length: 13; D gene: -; CDR3 protein: CASSLGNQETQYF; CDR3 DNA: TGTGCCAGCAGTTTGGGGAACCAAGAGACCCAGTACTTC
J gene: TRBJ1-2; clone size: few; V gene: TRBV28; CDR3 length: 15; D gene: -; CDR3 protein: CASSLDQGAPYGYTF; CDR3 DNA: TGTGCCAGCAGTCTGGATCAGGGAGCCCCCTATGGCTACACCTTC
J gene: TRBJ1-2; clone size: -; V gene: TRBV11-2; CDR3 length: 12; D gene: -; CDR3 protein: CASQRGNYGYTF; CDR3 DNA: TGTGCCAGTCAAAGGGGAAACTATGGCTACACCTTC
J gene: TRBJ2-3; clone size: many; V gene: TRBV24-1; CDR3 length: 13; D gene: -; CDR3 protein: CATSPTVTDTQYF; CDR3 DNA: TGTGCCACCAGCCCCACCGTTACAGATACGCAGTATTTT
J gene: TRBJ1-5; clone size: few; V gene: TRBV27; CDR3 length: 17; D gene: -; CDR3 protein: CASSGIGQGPSNQPQHF; CDR3 DNA: TGTGCCAGCAGTGGAATTGGACAAGGACCCTCCAATCAGCCCCAGCATTTT
J gene: TRBJ1-2; clone size: -; V gene: TRBV27; CDR3 length: 17; D gene: TRBD1; CDR3 protein: CASSFRNFGTGLYGYTF; CDR3 DNA: TGTGCCAGCAGTTTTCGTAACTTTGGGACAGGGCTCTATGGCTACACCTTC
J gene: TRBJ2-2; clone size: many; V gene: TRBV3-1; CDR3 length: 14; D gene: TRBD1; CDR3 protein: CASSRNRGPGELFF; CDR3 DNA: TGTGCCAGCAGCCGGAACAGGGGTCCCGGGGAGCTGTTTTTT
J gene: TRBJ2-1; clone size: few; V gene: TRBV6-5; CDR3 length: 15; D gene: TRBD1; CDR3 protein: CASSYLQGVYNEQFF; CDR3 DNA: TGTGCCAGCAGTTACCTTCAGGGGGTATACAATGAGCAGTTCTTC
J gene: TRBJ1-3; clone size: -; V gene: TRBV6-1; CDR3 length: 17; D gene: -; CDR3 protein: CASSESGTANSGNTIYF; CDR3 DNA: TGTGCCAGCAGTGAATCTGGGACCGCGAACTCTGGAAACACCATATATTTT
J gene: TRBJ2-3; clone size: -; V gene: TRBV5-1; CDR3 length: 15; D gene: -; CDR3 protein: CASSLSPASTDTQYF; CDR3 DNA: TGCGCCAGCAGCTTGTCGCCAGCTAGCACAGATACGCAGTATTTT
J gene: TRBJ2-5; clone size: -; V gene: TRBV20-1; CDR3 length: 14; D gene: TRBD1; CDR3 protein: CSAPRGTAEETQYF; CDR3 DNA: TGCAGTGCCCCCCGTGGGACAGCCGAAGAGACCCAGTACTTC
J gene: TRBJ2-7; clone size: -; V gene: TRBV12-3/TRBV12-4; CDR3 length: 14; D gene: -; CDR3 protein: CASSYGGLRYEQYF; CDR3 DNA: TGTGCCAGCAGTTATGGGGGACTGCGCTACGAGCAGTACTTC
J gene: TRBJ2-7; clone size: -; V gene: TRBV9; CDR3 length: 15; D gene: TRBD2; CDR3 protein: CASSVASGSIYEQYF; CDR3 DNA: TGTGCCAGCAGCGTGGCTAGCGGGAGTATCTACGAGCAGTACTTC
J gene: TRBJ2-1; clone size: many; V gene: TRBV28; CDR3 length: 16; D gene: -; CDR3 protein: CASSPAGTLSNNEQFF; CDR3 DNA: TGTGCCAGCAGTCCAGCCGGGACTCTCAGCAACAATGAGCAGTTCTTC
J gene: TRBJ1-1; clone size: few; V gene: TRBV6-1; CDR3 length: 13; D gene: -; CDR3 protein: CASSEDSRYEAFF; CDR3 DNA: TGTGCCAGCAGTGAAGATAGTAGATATGAAGCTTTCTTT